These 23 T cell receptor beta chains originate from one sample sequenced in a study of blood T cell repertoires in COVID-19. TCRdb's table, derived via immunoSEQ multiplex PCR, lists solely in-frame clones and lacks some. Found here are roughly 480,000 clones, nearly 90% of them singletons; the top ten hold 0.9%. Material for sequencing was peripheral blood. These receptors came from a young man with COVID-19, enrolled during active disease.

The CDR3 nucleotides read TGCGCCAGCAGCCGGGGGATGGTGGGTCTAGCAGCAGAGACCCAGTACTTC. Translation gives CASSRGMVGLAAETQYF. The chain joins TRBV5-1 to TRBJ2-5, with D possibly matching TRBD2 (6 bases). V lost 4 bases and J 4 bases, leaving 23 bases between the germline ends. The V gene's germline CDR1 is SGHRS and CDR2 YFSETQ. CDR3 length: 17 residues.

This sequence joins TRBV7-7 and TRBJ2-2; a weak D match, TRBD2 (6 bases). In germline, CDR1 is SSHAT, CDR2 FNYEAQ (reference sequence). The CDR3 length is 16 residues. V shed 7 bases and J shed 3 bases, with 18 bases lying between them. CDR3 loop: CASTSGAGSDTGELFF. CDR3 coding DNA: TGTGCCAGCACCTCCGGGGCCGGGAGCGACACCGGGGAGCTGTTTTTT.

This clone was observed once. The germline gene is not matched at one end of the junction; a read error may be the cause. J is TRBJ2-1 and V is TRBV6-4; 11 nucleotides agree with TRBD2. The CDR3 is made up of 16 amino acids. CDR1 MRHNA and CDR2 SNTAGT come from the germline V gene. The CDR3 DNA reads as TGTGCCAGCAGTGTTAGCGGGGGGGCCTCCCACAATGAGCAGTTCTTC. As protein: CASSVSGGASHNEQFF.

V gene TRBV7-9 combines with J gene TRBJ1-1; TRBD1 aligns across 8 bases. The V gene end was trimmed by 2 bases and the J gene end by 1 base; junction bases not matched to a gene: 3. This CDR3 spans 15 amino acids. CDR1 and CDR2 (germline): SEHNR, FQNEAQ (reference sequence). The CDR3 protein is CASSLRTGTNTEAFF. The CDR3 DNA follows: TGTGCCAGCAGCTTAAGGACAGGGACGAACACTGAAGCTTTCTTT.

The rearrangement uses TRBV5-1 and TRBJ2-1; possible D gene TRBD1, 5 bases. The CDR3 contains 16 residues. V lost 0 bases and J lost 3, with 13 bases in between. CDR1 SGHRS and CDR2 YFSETQ come from the germline V gene. Written as DNA, the CDR3 is TGCGCCAGCAGCTTGGCCCCAGGGCCTAGCTACAATGAGCAGTTCTTC. Translated, it gives CASSLAPGPSYNEQFF.

J is TRBJ2-5 and V is TRBV7-9; TRBD2 aligns across 7 bases. Germline trimming cut 0 bases from V and 4 bases from J; bases unmatched to any gene: 5. This CDR3 has 15 amino acids. Germline CDR1 SEHNR, CDR2 FQNEAQ (reference sequence). DNA of the CDR3: TGTGCCAGCAGCTTAGCTAGTCTAGCGGCAGAGACCCAGTACTTC. Residues: CASSLASLAAETQYF.

V usage is TRBV6-5 and J usage is TRBJ1-6; 9 positions agree with TRBD1. The CDR3 covers 14 residues. From germline, CDR1 is MNHEY and CDR2 SVGAGI. Trimming at V came to 8 bases and at J to 7 bases, leaving 6 bases not matched to a gene. The CDR3 is CASSRQGGNSPLHF. The CDR3, as DNA: TGTGCCAGCTCACGACAGGGGGGAAATTCACCCCTCCACTTT.

The chain couples TRBV19 to TRBJ1-2, with D unresolved. The germline CDR1 and CDR2 sequences are LNHDA and SQIVND (reference sequence). This CDR3 region has 12 residues. The ends were cut back, 5 bases at V and 3 bases at J, with 7 bases in the middle. The DNA of the CDR3 is TGTGCCAGTAGTCCGAGTGACTATGGCTACACCTTC. This codes for CASSPSDYGYTF.

This chain uses TRBV28 with TRBJ1-4; D is ambiguous. Germline CDR1 is MDHEN and CDR2 is SYDVKM. The CDR3 sequence is 13 residues long. V lost 8 bases to trimming and J lost 4 bases, with 11 bases between them. The CDR3 loop is CASFDTDNEKLFF. The CDR3 nucleotides read TGTGCCAGCTTTGATACAGATAATGAAAAACTGTTTTTT.

The table lists this clone with a few counts. V gene TRBV27 combines with J gene TRBJ2-1; 9 nucleotides match TRBD2. Germline CDR1 reads MNHEY; CDR2 reads SMNVEV (reference sequence). V shed 6 bases and J 6 bases; nucleotides not matched to a gene: 9. The CDR3 spans 15 residues. The CDR3 region is CASSLPGLARNEQFF. The CDR3 nucleotides are TGTGCCAGCAGCCTACCGGGACTAGCCCGCAATGAGCAGTTCTTC.

The chain recombines TRBV5-1 with TRBJ2-3, with a tentative D call TRBD2 (5 bases). The CDR3 runs 17 residues. The V gene lost 4 bases and the J gene lost 2 bases, with 20 bases spanning the gap. Per the germline V gene, CDR1 is SGHRS and CDR2 is YFSETQ. CDR3 protein: CASSPRRASQITDTQYF. The CDR3 bases are TGCGCCAGCAGCCCCCGGCGGGCTTCTCAAATCACAGATACGCAGTATTTT.

The chain employs TRBV6-5 and TRBJ1-5; 7 nucleotides line up with TRBD1. V lost 6 bases to trimming and J lost 8 bases; unmatched junction nucleotides: 1. Germline V lookup: CDR1 MNHEY, CDR2 SVGAGI. The CDR3 extends over 11 amino acids. CDR3 nucleotides: TGTGCCAGCAGAACAGGGGAGCCCCAGCATTTT. Amino acids: CASRTGEPQHF.

The rearrangement links TRBV6-5 to TRBJ2-7; D is perhaps TRBD2 (6 bases). Germline V gene lookup returns CDR1 MNHEY and CDR2 SVGAGI. This CDR3 is 15 amino acids long. Trimming left V 6 bases short and J 5 bases short, with 20 bases between. CDR3 bases: TGTGCCAGCAGCGTCCGGGGGAGATCTCAGCACGAGCAGTACTTC. Translation gives CASSVRGRSQHEQYF.

The rearrangement joins TRBV2 to TRBJ2-1; a weak D match, TRBD1 (6 bases). Trimming stripped 7 bases from V and 7 bases from J, with 17 bases between. Looked up from germline, CDR1 is SNHLY and CDR2 is FYNNEI. The CDR3 is made up of 14 amino acids. The CDR3 DNA reads TGTGCCAGCAAGAGGACAGATAGCAAAAATGAGCAGTTCTTC. It translates to CASKRTDSKNEQFF.

This clone was detected only once. The rearrangement links TRBV2 to TRBJ2-7, with 14 bases that match TRBD2. This CDR3 contains 17 residues. Germline CDR1 SNHLY, CDR2 FYNNEI. J gave up 0 bases and V 7 bases, and 8 bases lay outside the gene matches. CDR3 nucleotides: TGTGCCAGCACCGGGACTAGCGGGAGTGGGAGCTCCTACGAGCAGTACTTC. Protein sequence: CASTGTSGSGSSYEQYF.

The V call is TRBV11-2, the J call TRBJ2-7, with D unclear. V lost 1 base and J lost 9, with 10 bases in between. The CDR3 consists of 12 residues. The germline V gene encodes CDR1 SGHAT and CDR2 FQNNGV. The CDR3 protein is CASSLVQSGQYF. As DNA, the CDR3 is TGTGCCAGCAGCTTAGTACAGTCAGGGCAGTACTTC.

The chain has TRBV11-3 and TRBJ2-5, with TRBD2 matching over 8 bases. The CDR3 has 17 residues. J was trimmed by 4 bases and V by 7 bases; bases with no gene match: 17. Germline CDR1 SGHNT, CDR2 YENEEA. The CDR3 nucleotides are TGTGCCAGCAACCTTATGACCGGGAGGGCGTTGGGAGAGACCCAGTACTTC. Translating gives CASNLMTGRALGETQYF.

The chain couples TRBV6-5 to TRBJ1-1; TRBD1 agrees at 7 bases. CDR1 MNHEY and CDR2 SVGAGI come from the germline V gene. V lost 7 bases to trimming and J lost 1 base; unmatched junction nucleotides: 6. The CDR3 has 14 amino acids. The CDR3 reads CASTPRGENTEAFF. CDR3 in DNA: TGTGCCAGCACCCCCAGGGGGGAGAACACTGAAGCTTTCTTT.

J is TRBJ2-7 and V is TRBV12-3 or TRBV12-4; no clear D gene. The CDR3 totals 12 residues. V was trimmed by 5 bases and J by 3 bases, leaving 8 bases between them. CDR3 DNA sequence: TGTGCCAGCAGTGCAGGCTACTACGAGCAGTACTTC. Amino acid sequence: CASSAGYYEQYF.

V and J are TRBV4-1 and TRBJ2-5, with 9 bases aligning to TRBD1. The CDR3 is made up of 13 amino acids. CDR1 is MGHRA, CDR2 YSYEKL, per germline. Unmatched junction bases numbered 1, after V lost 4 bases and J lost 4 bases. The CDR3 loop is CASSLTGGETQYF. CDR3 nucleotide sequence: TGCGCCAGCAGCCTGACAGGGGGAGAGACCCAGTACTTC.

This chain joins TRBV7-9 and TRBJ2-1; a weak D match, TRBD1 (6 bases). The CDR3 consists of 14 residues. Germline-derived CDR1 and CDR2 are SEHNR and FQNEAQ (reference sequence). V lost 7 bases, J lost 4 bases, and 14 bases lay in between. The CDR3 loop is CASTLGTPYNEQFF. CDR3 bases: TGTGCCAGCACCCTAGGGACACCTTACAATGAGCAGTTCTTC. Full variable domain (missing parts from reference TRBV7-9 and TRBJ2-1): DTGVSQNPRHKITKRGQNVTFRCDPISEHNRLYWYRQTLGQGPEFLTYFQNEAQLEKSRLLSDRFSAERPKGSFSTLEIQRTEQGDSAMYLCASTLGTPYNEQFFGPGTRLTVL.

The gene calls are TRBV9 and TRBJ2-7; 9 positions agree with TRBD2. The CDR3 runs to 15 residues. Germline V gives CDR1 SGDLS, CDR2 YYNGEE. The V and J ends lost 0 bases and 4 bases, in that order; junction bases with no gene match: 5. The CDR3 region is CASSVEAGGPYEQYF. CDR3 coding DNA: TGTGCCAGCAGCGTAGAGGCGGGAGGGCCTTACGAGCAGTACTTC.

V is TRBV2 and J is TRBJ2-7; TRBD1 matches at 9 bases. The germline V gene has CDR1 SNHLY and CDR2 FYNNEI. The CDR3 loop spans 14 amino acids. With 2 bases clipped from V and 5 bases from J, the junction kept 4 bases outside the gene matches. The CDR3 DNA follows: TGTGCCAGCAGTGAATGGGACAGGGATCACGAGCAGTACTTC. Amino acid sequence: CASSEWDRDHEQYF.